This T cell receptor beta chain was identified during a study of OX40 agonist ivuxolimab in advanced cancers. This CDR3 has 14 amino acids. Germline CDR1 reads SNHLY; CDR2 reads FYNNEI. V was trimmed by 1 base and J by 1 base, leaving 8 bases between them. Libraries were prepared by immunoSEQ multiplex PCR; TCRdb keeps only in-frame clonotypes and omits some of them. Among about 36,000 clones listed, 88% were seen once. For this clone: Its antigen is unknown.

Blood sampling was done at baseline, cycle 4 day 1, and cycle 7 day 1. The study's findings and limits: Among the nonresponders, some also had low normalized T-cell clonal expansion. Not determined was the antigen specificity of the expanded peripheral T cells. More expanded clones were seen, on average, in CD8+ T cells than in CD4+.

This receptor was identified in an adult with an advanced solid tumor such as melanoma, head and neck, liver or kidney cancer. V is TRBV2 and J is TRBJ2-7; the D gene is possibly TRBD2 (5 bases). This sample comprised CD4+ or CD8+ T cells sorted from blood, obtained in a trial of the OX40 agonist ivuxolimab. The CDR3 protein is CASSEGGPSYEQYF. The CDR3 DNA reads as TGTGCCAGCAGTGAAGGCGGGCCTTCCTACGAGCAGTACTTC.